This TCR beta chain emerged from a study of T cell responses to AZD1222 COVID-19 vaccine. Assay: immunoSEQ multiplex PCR; the TCRdb copy retains only in-frame clones and omits some. The table records 200,000 to 250,000 clones, around 94% of them present only once. Turning to this clone: Its antigen remains unknown.

Findings and caveats of the study: Females outnumbered males among donors, who were mostly white British; clonal diversity was possibly underestimated. A rise in Spike-specific TCR breadth and depth followed two AZD1222 doses.

The germline V gene encodes CDR1 SNHLY and CDR2 FYNNEI. CDR3 size: 17 residues. The V and J ends lost 6 bases and 6 bases, in that order; junction bases with no gene match: 10. The receptor was derived from an adult who received the MenACWY meningococcal vaccine as a control. Material: peripheral blood, obtained 28 days after the second dose of the MenACWY control vaccine. The chain has TRBV2 and TRBJ2-1, with TRBD2 matching over 14 bases. The CDR3 nucleotides are TGTGCCAGCAGAGTAAAAGGGACTAGCGGGAGTTCCAATGAGCAGTTCTTC. Encoded protein: CASRVKGTSGSSNEQFF.